The clone carrying this T cell receptor (beta chain) showed up many times. The antigen is not known. 5'RACE with 10-nucleotide random UMIs produced the cDNA. One entry per CDR3 protein results from TCRdb running MiXCR on the 5' RACE reads. Of more than 20,000 distinct CDR3 sequences in the sample, roughly 2.5% are singletons; the top ten hold roughly 2%. This sample was included in a study of neurological immune-mediated disorders. General study results and limits: Private repertoires in all groups were suggested by the absence of shared CDR3 amino acid sequences among expanded clones across subjects. Phylogenetic grouping assigned the repertoires of 18 of 34 multiple sclerosis patients to a single related-CDR3 cluster, which may represent a signature.

The sequenced material came from PBMCs. This clonotype was sampled from a woman aged 50 to 60 with multiple sclerosis.

CDR3 sequence (DNA): TGTGCCAGCGGTGTCACCCGTACAGGGGGCGGCTACGAGCAGTACTTC. It yields the protein CASGVTRTGGGYEQYF. The gene calls are TRBV6-5 and TRBJ2-7; TRBD1 matches at 9 bases. Per the germline V gene, CDR1 is MNHEY and CDR2 is SVGAGI. The CDR3 runs 16 residues. V shed 8 bases, J shed 3 bases, and the junction held 14 bases outside the gene matches.